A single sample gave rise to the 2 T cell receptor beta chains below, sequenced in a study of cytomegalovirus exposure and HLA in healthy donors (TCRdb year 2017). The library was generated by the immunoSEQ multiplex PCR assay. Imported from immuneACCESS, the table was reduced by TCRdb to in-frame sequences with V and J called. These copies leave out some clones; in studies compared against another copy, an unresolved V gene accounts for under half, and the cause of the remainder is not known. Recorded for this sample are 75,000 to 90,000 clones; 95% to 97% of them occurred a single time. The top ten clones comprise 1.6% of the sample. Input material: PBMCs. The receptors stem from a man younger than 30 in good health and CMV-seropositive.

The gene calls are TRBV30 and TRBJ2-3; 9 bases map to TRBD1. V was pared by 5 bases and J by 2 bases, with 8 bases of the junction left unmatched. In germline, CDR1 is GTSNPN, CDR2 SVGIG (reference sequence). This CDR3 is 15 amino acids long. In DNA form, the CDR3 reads TGTGCCTGGGACCTACAGGGGGCCCTCACAGATACGCAGTATTTT. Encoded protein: CAWDLQGALTDTQYF.

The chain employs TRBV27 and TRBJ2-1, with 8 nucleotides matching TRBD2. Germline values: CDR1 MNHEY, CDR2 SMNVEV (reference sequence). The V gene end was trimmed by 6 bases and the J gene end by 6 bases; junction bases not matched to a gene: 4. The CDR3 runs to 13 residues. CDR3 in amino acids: CASSPGLGNEQFF. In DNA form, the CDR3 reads TGTGCCAGCAGCCCGGGACTAGGCAATGAGCAGTTCTTC.